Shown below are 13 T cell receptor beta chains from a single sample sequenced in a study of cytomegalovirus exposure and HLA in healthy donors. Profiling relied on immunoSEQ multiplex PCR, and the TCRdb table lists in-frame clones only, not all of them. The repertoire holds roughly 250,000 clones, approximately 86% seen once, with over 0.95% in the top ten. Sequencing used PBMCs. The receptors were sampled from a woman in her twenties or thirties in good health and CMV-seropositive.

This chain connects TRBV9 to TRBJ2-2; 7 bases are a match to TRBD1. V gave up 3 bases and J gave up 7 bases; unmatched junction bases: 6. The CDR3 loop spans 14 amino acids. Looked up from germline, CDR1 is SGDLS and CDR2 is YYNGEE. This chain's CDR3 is CASSDSTGYGELFF. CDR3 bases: TGTGCCAGCAGCGACTCGACAGGGTACGGGGAGCTGTTTTTT. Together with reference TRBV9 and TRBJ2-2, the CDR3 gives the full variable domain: DSGVTQTPKHLITATGQRVTLRCSPRSGDLSVYWYQQSLDQGLQFLIQYYNGEERAKGNILERFSAQQFPDLHSELNLSSLELGDSALYFCASSDSTGYGELFFGEGSRLTVL.

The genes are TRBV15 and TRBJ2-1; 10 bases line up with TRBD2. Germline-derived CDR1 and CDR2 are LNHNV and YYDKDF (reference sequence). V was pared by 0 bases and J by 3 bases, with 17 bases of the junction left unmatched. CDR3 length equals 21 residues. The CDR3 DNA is TGTGCCACCAGCAGAGATCCCGGGCTAGCGGGAGTCTGGAGAAGCTACAATGAGCAGTTCTTC. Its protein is CATSRDPGLAGVWRSYNEQFF.

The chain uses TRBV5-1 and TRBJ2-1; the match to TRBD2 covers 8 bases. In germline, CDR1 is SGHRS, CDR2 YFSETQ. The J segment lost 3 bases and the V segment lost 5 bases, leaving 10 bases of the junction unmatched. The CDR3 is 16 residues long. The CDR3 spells CASRPASGQIYNEQFF. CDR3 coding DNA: TGCGCCAGCAGACCAGCTAGCGGGCAGATCTACAATGAGCAGTTCTTC. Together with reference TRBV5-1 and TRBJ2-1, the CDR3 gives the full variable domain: KAGVTQTPRYLIKTRGQQVTLSCSPISGHRSVSWYQQTPGQGLQFLFEYFSETQRNKGNFPGRFSGRQFSNSRSEMNVSTLELGDSALYLCASRPASGQIYNEQFFGPGTRLTVL.

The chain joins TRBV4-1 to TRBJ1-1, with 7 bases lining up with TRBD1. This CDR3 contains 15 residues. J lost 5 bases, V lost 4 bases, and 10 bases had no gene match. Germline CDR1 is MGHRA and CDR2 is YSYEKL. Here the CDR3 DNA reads TGCGCCAGCAGCCCGGCCGCGACAGGGAGGACTGAAGCTTTCTTT. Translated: CASSPAATGRTEAFF.

In DNA form, the CDR3 reads TGTGCCTGGAGTTACGGACAGGGGACAGATACGCAGTATTTT. Protein product: CAWSYGQGTDTQYF. The V gene is TRBV30, the J gene TRBJ2-3; the match to TRBD1 covers 9 bases. The CDR3 sequence is 14 residues long. Trimming removed 2 bases from V and 3 bases from J; junction bases left unmatched: 3. Germline CDR1 GTSNPN, CDR2 SVGIG (reference sequence).

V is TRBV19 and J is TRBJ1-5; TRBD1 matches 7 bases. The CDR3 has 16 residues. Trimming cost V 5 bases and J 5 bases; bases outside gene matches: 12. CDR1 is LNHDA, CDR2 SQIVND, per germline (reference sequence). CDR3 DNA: TGTGCCAGTAGTCGACAGGGTGGGAAGTCGGATCAGCCCCAGCATTTT. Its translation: CASSRQGGKSDQPQHF.

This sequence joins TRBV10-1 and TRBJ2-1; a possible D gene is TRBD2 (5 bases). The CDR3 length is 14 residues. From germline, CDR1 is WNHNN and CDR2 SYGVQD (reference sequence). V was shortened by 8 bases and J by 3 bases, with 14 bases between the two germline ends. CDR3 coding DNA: TGCGCCAGCCGATCCGGACTGGACTACAATGAGCAGTTCTTC. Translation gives CASRSGLDYNEQFF.

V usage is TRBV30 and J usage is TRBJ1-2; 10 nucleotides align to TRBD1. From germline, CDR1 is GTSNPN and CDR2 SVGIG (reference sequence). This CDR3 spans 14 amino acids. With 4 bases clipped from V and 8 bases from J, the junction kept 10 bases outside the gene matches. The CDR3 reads CAWTKTGGALGYTF. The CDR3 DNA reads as TGTGCCTGGACCAAGACAGGGGGCGCGTTGGGCTACACCTTC.

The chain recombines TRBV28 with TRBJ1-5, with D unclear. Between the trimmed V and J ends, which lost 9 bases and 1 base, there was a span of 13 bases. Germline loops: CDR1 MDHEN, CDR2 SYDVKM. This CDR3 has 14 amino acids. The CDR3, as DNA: TGTGCCAGTCGGAAGGAGTTGAGCAATCAGCCCCAGCATTTT. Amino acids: CASRKELSNQPQHF.

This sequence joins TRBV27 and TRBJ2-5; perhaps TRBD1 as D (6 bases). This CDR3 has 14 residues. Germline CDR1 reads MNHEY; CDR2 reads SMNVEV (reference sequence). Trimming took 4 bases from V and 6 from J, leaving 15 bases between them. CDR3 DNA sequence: TGTGCCAGCAGTTCGGACAGAACAGGGCAGACCCAGTACTTC. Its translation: CASSSDRTGQTQYF.

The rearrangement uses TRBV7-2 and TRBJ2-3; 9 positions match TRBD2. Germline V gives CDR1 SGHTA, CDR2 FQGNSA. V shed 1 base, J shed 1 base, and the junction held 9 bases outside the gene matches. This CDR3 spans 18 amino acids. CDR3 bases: TGTGCCAGCAGCTTAGAGCGGGAGGTTCGGCGGGGCACAGATACGCAGTATTTT. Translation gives CASSLEREVRRGTDTQYF.

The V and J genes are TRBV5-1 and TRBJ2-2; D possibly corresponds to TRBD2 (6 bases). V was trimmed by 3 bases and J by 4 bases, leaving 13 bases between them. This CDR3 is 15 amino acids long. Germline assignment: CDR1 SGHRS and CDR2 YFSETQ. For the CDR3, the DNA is TGCGCCAGCAGCTCGGCCATCGGGGGCACCGGGGAGCTGTTTTTT. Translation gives CASSSAIGGTGELFF. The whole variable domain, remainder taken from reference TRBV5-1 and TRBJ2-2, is KAGVTQTPRYLIKTRGQQVTLSCSPISGHRSVSWYQQTPGQGLQFLFEYFSETQRNKGNFPGRFSGRQFSNSRSEMNVSTLELGDSALYLCASSSAIGGTGELFFGEGSRLTVL.

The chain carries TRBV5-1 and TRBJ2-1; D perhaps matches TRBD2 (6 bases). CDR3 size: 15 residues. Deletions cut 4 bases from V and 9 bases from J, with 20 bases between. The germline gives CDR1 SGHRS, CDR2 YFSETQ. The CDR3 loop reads CASSRSGRDASEQFF. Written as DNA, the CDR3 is TGCGCCAGCAGCCGCTCGGGGCGGGATGCGTCTGAGCAGTTCTTC.